Sequencing of this T cell receptor (beta chain) was carried out in a study of blood T cell repertoires in COVID-19. Using immunoSEQ multiplex PCR, the repertoire was profiled, and TCRdb retains in-frame clones only, with some absent. Of around 450,000 clones listed, approximately 90% were seen once; the top ten hold more than 4%. This TCR was sampled from a woman younger than 45 with acute or convalescent COVID-19. The sequenced sample was peripheral blood.

The CDR3 loop reads CASSPPVVGEQFF. The CDR3 DNA sequence: TGTGCCAGCTCACCACCTGTAGTCGGTGAGCAGTTCTTC. The gene calls are TRBV18 and TRBJ2-1, with D hard to call. The V end was cut by 0 bases, the J end by 9 bases, with 9 bases between. The length of the CDR3 is 13 residues. Germline-derived CDR1 and CDR2 are KGHSH and LQKENI.